This T cell receptor beta chain was profiled in a study of cytomegalovirus exposure and HLA in healthy donors. For the study at large: In a previous analysis, 110 million or so unique TCR beta sequences were found from about 179 million T cells.

Researchers ran the PCR with 60 Vbeta and 13 Jbeta primers. Method: immunoSEQ multiplex PCR; TCRdb's copy keeps in-frame clones and lacks some. The repertoire includes 200,000 to 250,000 clones, approximately 78% of them detected once, and about 3% sits in the top ten. Points from the study as a whole: Follow-up analysis found HLA locus-dependent TCR association rates, highest for DRB1 and lowest for HLA-C.

Worth noting for this clone: What it binds is not known.

This TCR was recovered from a middle-aged woman in good health and CMV-seronegative. Sequenced material: PBMCs.

CDR3 protein: CASSPLATNYEQYF. CDR3 in DNA: TGTGCCAGCAGCCCACTAGCGACGAACTACGAGCAGTACTTC. The chain combines TRBV7-2 with TRBJ2-7, with TRBD2 matching over 7 bases. The CDR3 totals 14 residues. V shed 5 bases, J shed 3 bases, and the junction held 7 bases outside the gene matches. CDR1 and CDR2 (germline): SGHTA, FQGNSA. Drawing the rest from reference TRBV7-2 and TRBJ2-7, the complete variable domain is GAGVSQSPSNKVTEKGKDVELRCDPISGHTALYWYRQSLGQGLEFLIYFQGNSAPDKSGLPSDRFSAERTGGSVSTLTIQRTQQEDSAVYLCASSPLATNYEQYFGPGTRLTVT.